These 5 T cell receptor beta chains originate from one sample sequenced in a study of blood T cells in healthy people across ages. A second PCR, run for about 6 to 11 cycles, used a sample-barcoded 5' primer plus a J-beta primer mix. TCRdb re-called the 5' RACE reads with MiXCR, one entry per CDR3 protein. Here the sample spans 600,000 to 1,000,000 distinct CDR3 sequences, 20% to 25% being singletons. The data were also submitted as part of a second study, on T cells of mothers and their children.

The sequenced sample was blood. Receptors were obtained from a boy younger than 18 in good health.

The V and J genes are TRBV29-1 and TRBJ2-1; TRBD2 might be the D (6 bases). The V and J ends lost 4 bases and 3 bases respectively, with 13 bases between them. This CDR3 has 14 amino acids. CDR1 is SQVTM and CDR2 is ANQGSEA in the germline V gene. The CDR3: CSVGAGTLYNEQFF. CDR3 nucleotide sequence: TGCAGCGTTGGTGCGGGGACCCTCTACAATGAGCAGTTCTTC.

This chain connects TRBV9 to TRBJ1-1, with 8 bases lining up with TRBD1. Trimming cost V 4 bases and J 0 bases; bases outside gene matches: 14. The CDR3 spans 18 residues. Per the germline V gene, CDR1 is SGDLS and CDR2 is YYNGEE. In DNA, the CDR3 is TGTGCCAGCAGCCCAGGAAGCGGGACAGGCTTCATGAACACTGAAGCTTTCTTT. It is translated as CASSPGSGTGFMNTEAFF.

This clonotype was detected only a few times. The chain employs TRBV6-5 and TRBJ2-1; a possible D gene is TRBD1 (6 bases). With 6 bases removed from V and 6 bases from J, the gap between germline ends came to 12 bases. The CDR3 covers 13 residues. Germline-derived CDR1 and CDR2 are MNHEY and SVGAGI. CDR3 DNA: TGTGCCAGCAGAGCCGGGACACTCAATGAGCAGTTCTTC. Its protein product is CASRAGTLNEQFF.

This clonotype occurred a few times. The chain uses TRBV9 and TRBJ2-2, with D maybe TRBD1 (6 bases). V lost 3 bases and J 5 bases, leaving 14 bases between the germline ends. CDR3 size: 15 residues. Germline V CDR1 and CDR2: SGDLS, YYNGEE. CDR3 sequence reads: CASSGRGGETGELFF. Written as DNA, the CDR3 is TGTGCCAGCAGCGGCAGGGGCGGTGAGACCGGGGAGCTGTTTTTT.

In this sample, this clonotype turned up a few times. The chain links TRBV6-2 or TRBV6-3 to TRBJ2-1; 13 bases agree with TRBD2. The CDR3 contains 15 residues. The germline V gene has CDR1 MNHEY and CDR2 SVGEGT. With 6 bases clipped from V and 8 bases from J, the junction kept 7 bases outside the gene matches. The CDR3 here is CASSLLAGGVDEQFF. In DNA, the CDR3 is TGTGCCAGCAGCTTACTAGCGGGGGGGGTTGATGAGCAGTTCTTC.